The present TCR beta chain was sequenced within a study of CD8 T cells in Susac syndrome. Study observations and caveats: Total CD8+ and CD8+ TEMRA repertoires contained fewer than 20 and five Susac-specific public clones, respectively.

V was shortened by 2 bases and J by 6 bases, with 4 bases between the two germline ends. Germline CDR1 is GTSNPN and CDR2 is SVGIG (reference sequence). The CDR3 is 11 residues long. TEMRA cells were FACS-enriched, with CD8+ and CD4+ T cells isolated negatively. RNA totalling about 0.5 to 1 ug underwent reverse transcription with random hexamers. The authors amplified TCR beta CDR3 across 54 Vbeta and 13 Jbeta using immunoSEQ multiplex PCR. TCRdb independently ran MiXCR on the immunoSEQ multiplex PCR reads; one entry per CDR3 protein. The sample contains roughly 52,000 distinct CDR3 sequences, 85% to 95% of which appear only once. Of note for this clonotype: Its antigen is unknown.

The chain joins TRBV30 to TRBJ2-2, with D uncertain. Sequencing used CD8+ T cells from PBMCs. This sequence originates from a human donor with Susac syndrome. The CDR3 sequence: CAWSFAGELFF. The CDR3 DNA sequence: TGTGCCTGGAGTTTTGCCGGGGAGCTGTTTTTT.